The 28 T cell receptor beta chains below were found in one sample sequenced in a study of blood T cells in healthy people across ages. Together with a sample-barcoded 5' primer, a J-beta primer mix was included in a second PCR lasting about 7 to 11 cycles. MiXCR, run by TCRdb on the 5' RACE reads, gives a single entry per CDR3 protein. The sample lists 920,000 or so distinct CDR3 sequences, under 55% seen once, with approximately 17% in the top ten. The material sequenced was blood. The source is a woman aged 55-70 years in good health.

The gene calls are TRBV27 and TRBJ1-4; 12 bases are a match to TRBD1. CDR3 size: 18 residues. The germline V gene has CDR1 MNHEY and CDR2 SMNVEV (reference sequence). Unmatched junction bases numbered 10, after V lost 5 bases and J lost 3 bases. CDR3 sequence: CASSTPGTGGLANEKLFF. DNA for the CDR3: TGTGCCAGCAGTACACCCGGGACAGGGGGCTTGGCTAATGAAAAACTGTTTTTT.

V is TRBV28 and J is TRBJ2-5; 10 positions agree with TRBD2. Germline assignment: CDR1 MDHEN and CDR2 SYDVKM. With V trimmed by 10 bases and J by 1 base, 6 bases remained unmatched. This CDR3 has 14 amino acids. The CDR3 DNA is TGTGCCACCGCGATAGCGGGAGGCCAAGAGACCCAGTACTTC. Amino acids: CATAIAGGQETQYF.

Many counts were recorded for this clonotype. The chain carries TRBV10-1 and TRBJ2-1; 7 bases are a match to TRBD2. Germline V gene sequence: CDR1 WNHNN, CDR2 SYGVQD (reference sequence). V was clipped by 4 bases and J by 7 bases; unmatched bases: 1. This CDR3 contains 12 residues. This CDR3 is CASSGSGNEQFF. CDR3 coding DNA: TGCGCCAGCAGTGGTAGCGGGAATGAGCAGTTCTTC.

This rearrangement joins TRBV10-3 to TRBJ2-3, with 12 nucleotides matching TRBD2. Germline CDR1 reads ENHRY; CDR2 reads SYGVKD. CDR3 length: 15 amino acids. The J segment lost 3 bases and the V segment lost 3 bases, leaving 1 base of the junction unmatched. In nucleotides, the CDR3 is TGTGCCATCAGTGAAGGACTAGCGGGAACAGATACGCAGTATTTT. Encoded protein: CAISEGLAGTDTQYF.

The chain links TRBV20-1 to TRBJ2-1; 9 bases line up with TRBD2. Germline V CDR1 and CDR2: DFQATT, SNEGSKA (reference sequence). This CDR3 comprises 14 residues. The V gene end was trimmed by 6 bases and the J gene end by 4 bases; junction bases not matched to a gene: 7. The CDR3 DNA reads TGCAGTGCCCCGCGGGAGGGGTTGTACAATGAGCAGTTCTTC. This sequence encodes CSAPREGLYNEQFF.

This clonotype was picked up a small number of times. This chain links TRBV7-2 with TRBJ2-1; 9 bases map to TRBD1. CDR1 is SGHTA, CDR2 FQGNSA, per germline. CDR3 size: 13 residues. V trimming: 5 bases; J trimming: 8 bases; junction bases outside the gene matches: 4. CDR3 protein: CASSDTGGYEQFF. CDR3 coding DNA: TGTGCCAGCAGCGACACAGGGGGCTATGAGCAGTTCTTC.

The chain carries TRBV16 and TRBJ1-1, with 7 bases identical to TRBD1. Germline V CDR1 and CDR2: KGHSY, FQNENV. V dropped 4 bases and J dropped 4; count of bases not matched to a gene: 9. The CDR3 sequence is 15 residues long. CDR3 DNA: TGTGCCAGCAGCCCCTGGGACAGACAGTTCACTGAAGCTTTCTTT. This codes for CASSPWDRQFTEAFF.

This chain joins TRBV6-2 or TRBV6-3 and TRBJ1-4; 7 nucleotides line up with TRBD1. V shed 5 bases, J shed 5 bases, and the junction held 8 bases outside the gene matches. From germline, CDR1 is MNHEY and CDR2 SVGEGT. The CDR3 runs 15 residues. This CDR3 reads CASSLLTGVNEKLFF. CDR3 coding DNA: TGTGCCAGCAGTCTCCTTACAGGGGTGAATGAAAAACTGTTTTTT.

This clonotype has only a few counts. V and J are TRBV27 and TRBJ2-3; 9 bases are shared with TRBD2. The CDR3 is 17 residues long. CDR1 and CDR2 (germline): MNHEY, SMNVEV (reference sequence). The trim removed 6 bases at V and 2 bases at J, leaving 12 bases unmatched. The CDR3 spells CASSLTKPGLATDTQYF. The CDR3 bases are TGTGCCAGCAGCCTAACTAAACCGGGACTAGCCACAGATACGCAGTATTTT.

The chain employs TRBV27 and TRBJ2-1; 9 nucleotides match TRBD2. Germline CDR1 is MNHEY and CDR2 is SMNVEV (reference sequence). This CDR3 has 15 residues. Unmatched junction bases numbered 5, after V lost 5 bases and J lost 3 bases. The CDR3 loop reads CASSTGTSNYNEQFF. In nucleotides, the CDR3 is TGTGCCAGCAGTACCGGGACTAGCAACTACAATGAGCAGTTCTTC.

This clonotype has just a few counts. The V and J genes are TRBV5-5 and TRBJ1-5; D remains ambiguous. Germline V gives CDR1 SGHKS, CDR2 YYEKEE (reference sequence). Trimming took 4 bases from V and 0 from J, leaving 14 bases between them. The CDR3 contains 16 residues. The CDR3 sequence is CASSPELRNSNQPQHF. CDR3 coding DNA: TGTGCCAGCAGCCCCGAGCTACGGAATAGCAATCAGCCCCAGCATTTT.

This chain joins TRBV2 and TRBJ2-7; 10 bases are shared with TRBD1. Per germline, CDR1 SNHLY and CDR2 FYNNEI. CDR3 length: 15 amino acids. V was pared by 1 base and J by 7 bases, with 7 bases of the junction left unmatched. CDR3 loop: CASSEGTGGHNEQYF. CDR3 DNA: TGTGCCAGCAGTGAAGGGACAGGGGGACACAATGAGCAGTACTTC.

The chain combines TRBV9 with TRBJ1-1, with unresolved D. This CDR3 has 17 residues. Between the trimmed V and J ends, which lost 1 base and 2 bases, there was a span of 18 bases. Germline CDR1 SGDLS, CDR2 YYNGEE. CDR3 nucleotide sequence: TGTGCCAGCAGCGTACCCCCTTTTACGAGCCCAAACACTGAAGCTTTCTTT. Protein sequence: CASSVPPFTSPNTEAFF.

The genes are TRBV7-9 and TRBJ1-2; D uncertain. Germline-derived CDR1 and CDR2 are SEHNR and FQNEAQ (reference sequence). Trimming left V 5 bases short and J 5 bases short, with 24 bases between. The CDR3 runs to 17 residues. The CDR3 loop is CASSPYAGMTPQYGYTF. The CDR3 nucleotides read TGTGCCAGCAGCCCCTATGCCGGGATGACACCTCAGTATGGCTACACCTTC.

The rearrangement joins TRBV13 to TRBJ1-2; D possibly corresponds to TRBD1 (5 bases). Trimming removed 4 bases at V and 2 bases at J, with 14 bases between. Germline V gene sequence: CDR1 PRHDT, CDR2 FYEKMQ (reference sequence). CDR3 length: 15 residues. This CDR3 is CASSSFRDDNYGYTF. The DNA for the CDR3 is TGTGCCAGCAGCTCCTTCCGGGACGACAACTATGGCTACACCTTC.

This clonotype was seen more than once but under ten times. This rearrangement joins TRBV7-9 to TRBJ2-3; 10 positions agree with TRBD1. Germline values: CDR1 SEHNR, CDR2 FQNEAQ (reference sequence). J was trimmed by 6 bases and V by 4 bases; bases with no gene match: 7. The CDR3 has 15 residues. CDR3 coding DNA: TGTGCCAGCAGCTCCTCGGACAGGGGGTATGATACGCAGTATTTT. Residues: CASSSSDRGYDTQYF.

V and J are TRBV6-2 or TRBV6-3 and TRBJ2-1; D call uncertain. CDR3 length: 15 amino acids. The ends were cut back, 2 bases at V and 4 bases at J, with 12 bases in the middle. Looked up from germline, CDR1 is MNHEY and CDR2 is SVGEGT. CDR3 bases: TGTGCCAGCAGTTACCCTGAGGTTACGTACAATGAGCAGTTCTTC. Protein sequence: CASSYPEVTYNEQFF.

This clonotype was seen just once. The chain combines TRBV4-1 with TRBJ2-7; no firm D call. The CDR3 contains 15 residues. Germline CDR1 and CDR2: MGHRA and YSYEKL. V dropped 0 bases and J dropped 7 bases, with 16 bases sitting between them. The CDR3 spells CASSQEPLYYNEQYF. CDR3 bases: TGCGCCAGCAGCCAAGAGCCACTGTACTACAATGAGCAGTACTTC.

This clonotype was counted only a few times. The V call is TRBV7-8, the J call TRBJ2-7; 9 bases are a match to TRBD2. From germline, CDR1 is SGHVS and CDR2 FQNEAQ. The CDR3 has 15 residues. With V trimmed by 5 bases and J by 5 bases, 10 bases remained unmatched. In nucleotides, the CDR3 is TGTGCCAGCAGCCCTCGGGTAGCGGGAGTCGACGAGCAGTACTTC. Protein sequence: CASSPRVAGVDEQYF. The full variable domain, with the rest looked up from reference TRBV7-8 and TRBJ2-7, is GAGVSQSPRYKVAKRGQDVALRCDPISGHVSLFWYQQALGQGPEFLTYFQNEAQLDKSGLPSDRFFAERPEGSVSTLKIQRTQQEDSAVYLCASSPRVAGVDEQYFGPGTRLTVT.

DNA of the CDR3: TGTGCCAGCAGACCTAACAGGGGAGAAATGCGCTACGAGCAGTACTTC. Amino acid sequence: CASRPNRGEMRYEQYF. This chain uses TRBV7-2 with TRBJ2-7, with TRBD1 matching over 7 bases. The ends lost 6 bases at V and 3 bases at J; junction bases unmatched: 14. The germline CDR1 and CDR2 sequences are SGHTA and FQGNSA. The CDR3 is 16 residues long. The full variable domain, its missing parts supplied by reference TRBV7-2 and TRBJ2-7, is GAGVSQSPSNKVTEKGKDVELRCDPISGHTALYWYRQSLGQGLEFLIYFQGNSAPDKSGLPSDRFSAERTGGSVSTLTIQRTQQEDSAVYLCASRPNRGEMRYEQYFGPGTRLTVT.

The chain uses TRBV7-2 and TRBJ2-5; 11 bases align to TRBD2. Germline CDR1 SGHTA, CDR2 FQGNSA. V gave up 4 bases and J gave up 11 bases; unmatched junction bases: 12. The CDR3 length is 15 residues. CDR3 bases: TGTGCCAGCAGCTCGGTAGCGGGAGGGGTCGATGAGCAGTACTTC. This codes for CASSSVAGGVDEQYF.

V and J are TRBV29-1 and TRBJ1-1; no definite D call. This CDR3 contains 13 residues. Germline CDR1 is SQVTM and CDR2 is ANQGSEA. Trimming took off 7 bases at V and 1 base at J, with 13 bases between the two ends. The CDR3 region is CSGWGLGNTEAFF. DNA for the CDR3: TGCAGCGGTTGGGGATTGGGGAACACTGAAGCTTTCTTT.

This clonotype was seen only a few times. The rearrangement joins TRBV2 to TRBJ2-6, with D perhaps matching TRBD1 or TRBD2 (5 bases each). Per the germline V gene, CDR1 is SNHLY and CDR2 is FYNNEI. V was cut by 8 bases and J by 2 bases, with 16 bases left in between. This CDR3 is built from 16 residues. The CDR3 reads CASEPRDGPGANVLTF. The DNA for the CDR3 is TGTGCCAGCGAACCAAGGGACGGGCCTGGGGCCAACGTCCTGACTTTC. Combining the CDR3 with reference TRBV2 and TRBJ2-6 gives the whole variable domain EPEVTQTPSHQVTQMGQEVILRCVPISNHLYFYWYRQILGQKVEFLVSFYNNEISEKSEIFDDQFSVERPDGSNFTLKIRSTKLEDSAMYFCASEPRDGPGANVLTFGAGSRLTVL.

This clonotype came up a few times. In DNA, the CDR3 is TGCGCCAGCAGCTTGGCACCCCACATTGTGGGGGGAAGGAGTACGGGCACAGATACGCAGTATTTT. This sequence encodes CASSLAPHIVGGRSTGTDTQYF. The chain joins TRBV5-1 to TRBJ2-3; a weak D match, TRBD2 (6 bases). With 0 bases removed from V and 1 base from J, the gap between germline ends came to 30 bases. The CDR3 contains 22 residues. Germline V gene sequence: CDR1 SGHRS, CDR2 YFSETQ.

A few counts support this clonotype. This chain links TRBV29-1 with TRBJ2-1; TRBD2 might be the D (5 bases). This CDR3 has 16 residues. The V gene lost 1 base and the J gene lost 5 bases, with 18 bases spanning the gap. Germline V gene lookup returns CDR1 SQVTM and CDR2 ANQGSEA. The CDR3 nucleotides are TGCAGCGTTGAAGTGAATCCGGACTCCTTTGACAATGAGCAGTTCTTC. This codes for CSVEVNPDSFDNEQFF.

The genes are TRBV6-1 and TRBJ2-5, with 11 nucleotides matching TRBD2. CDR3 length equals 16 residues. V dropped 4 bases and J dropped 2; count of bases not matched to a gene: 6. Looked up from germline, CDR1 is MNHNS and CDR2 is SASEGT. In DNA, the CDR3 is TGTGCCAGCAGTGTGGTGACTAGCGGGGCACAAGAGACCCAGTACTTC. Its protein is CASSVVTSGAQETQYF.

This clonotype showed up just a few times. The rearrangement links TRBV7-9 to TRBJ2-1; D is tentatively TRBD1 or TRBD2 (6 bases each). Trimming removed 4 bases from V and 9 bases from J, with 16 bases in between. The CDR3 contains 14 residues. Germline lookup yields CDR1 SEHNR and CDR2 FQNEAQ (reference sequence). As DNA, the CDR3 is TGTGCCAGCAGCTACGGGGGCAGGGGAAGTGAGCAGTTCTTC. It is translated as CASSYGGRGSEQFF.

The V and J genes are TRBV20-1 and TRBJ2-7, with 7 bases fitting TRBD2. CDR1 DFQATT and CDR2 SNEGSKA come from the germline V gene (reference sequence). Germline trimming cut 3 bases from V and 2 bases from J; bases unmatched to any gene: 4. There are 13 residues in the CDR3. The CDR3 here is CSASRAGTYEQYF. The CDR3, as DNA: TGCAGTGCTAGTCGAGCGGGGACCTACGAGCAGTACTTC.